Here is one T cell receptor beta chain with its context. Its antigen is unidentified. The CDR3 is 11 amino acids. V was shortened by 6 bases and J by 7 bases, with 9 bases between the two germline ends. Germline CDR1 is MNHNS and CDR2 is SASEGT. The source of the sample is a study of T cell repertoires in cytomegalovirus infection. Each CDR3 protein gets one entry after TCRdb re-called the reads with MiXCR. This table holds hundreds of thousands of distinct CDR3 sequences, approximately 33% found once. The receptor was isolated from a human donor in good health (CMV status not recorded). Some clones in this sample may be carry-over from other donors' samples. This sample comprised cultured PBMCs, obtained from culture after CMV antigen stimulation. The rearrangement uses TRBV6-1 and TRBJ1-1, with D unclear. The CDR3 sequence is CASRVRGEAFF. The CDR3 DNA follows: TGTGCCAGCAGAGTTAGAGGTGAAGCTTTCTTT.